Following are 14 T cell receptor beta chains from one sample sequenced in a study of breast tumors, draining lymph nodes, adjacent tissues. The lymph nodes were axillary draining lymph nodes from breast cancer patients. TCRdb used MiXCR to reprocess the multiplex PCR reads, holding one entry per CDR3 protein. The sample lists about 180,000 distinct CDR3 sequences; around a third were seen once. Material: axillary lymph node tissue. Every receptor here comes from a female donor with breast cancer. Some clones in this sample may be carry-over from other donors' samples.

This clonotype was recorded many times. The chain has TRBV13 and TRBJ1-3, with D hard to call. The V and J ends lost 0 bases and 4 bases respectively, with 4 bases between them. Germline lookup yields CDR1 PRHDT and CDR2 FYEKMQ (reference sequence). The CDR3 spans 13 residues. The CDR3 loop reads CASSLGLGNTIYF. DNA of the CDR3: TGTGCCAGCAGCTTAGGCCTGGGAAACACCATATATTTT.

This clonotype was found many times. The chain recombines TRBV5-4 with TRBJ2-2; no definite D call. V was trimmed by 5 bases and J by 1 base, leaving 9 bases between them. Germline values: CDR1 SGHNT, CDR2 YYREEE (reference sequence). The CDR3 consists of 14 residues. The CDR3 region is CASRPDLNTGELFF. In DNA, the CDR3 is TGTGCCAGCAGGCCTGACTTGAACACCGGGGAGCTGTTTTTT.

This clonotype was recorded many times. This chain links TRBV2 with TRBJ2-7; D is possibly TRBD2 (5 bases). Germline values: CDR1 SNHLY, CDR2 FYNNEI. V gave up 4 bases and J gave up 0 bases, with 10 bases separating them. CDR3 length: 14 residues. This chain's CDR3 is CASSAQRSSYEQYF. In nucleotides, the CDR3 is TGTGCCAGCAGTGCTCAGCGGAGCTCCTACGAGCAGTACTTC.

This clonotype was seen ten or more times. The chain combines TRBV4-1 with TRBJ2-3; 8 bases agree with TRBD1. This CDR3 region has 16 residues. Trimming at V came to 4 bases and at J to 0 bases, leaving 6 bases not matched to a gene. Germline CDR1 and CDR2: MGHRA and YSYEKL. CDR3 coding DNA: TGCGCCAGCAGCCGACGGACAGGGACGAGCACAGATACGCAGTATTTT. This sequence encodes CASSRRTGTSTDTQYF.

The CDR3 reads CASRLRGSSYNEQYF. CDR3 in DNA: TGTGCCAGCAGACTCCGGGGTAGCTCCTACAATGAGCAGTATTTT. The V call is TRBV2, the J call TRBJ2-3; D might be TRBD2 (5 bases). V was trimmed by 6 bases and J by 11 bases, leaving 24 bases between them. Germline lookup yields CDR1 SNHLY and CDR2 FYNNEI. The CDR3 is 15 residues long.

This clonotype occurred many times. The chain links TRBV7-9 to TRBJ2-1; TRBD2 aligns across 9 bases. Trimming at V came to 3 bases and at J to 7 bases, leaving 4 bases not matched to a gene. The length of the CDR3 is 14 residues. Germline values: CDR1 SEHNR, CDR2 FQNEAQ (reference sequence). In DNA form, the CDR3 reads TGTGCCAGCAGCTTGCGGGGGGGGGGTAATGAGCAGTTCTTC. Translation gives CASSLRGGGNEQFF.

This rearrangement joins TRBV20-1 to TRBJ1-5; 11 bases line up with TRBD1. CDR1 DFQATT and CDR2 SNEGSKA come from the germline V gene (reference sequence). V lost 2 bases, J lost 4 bases, and 10 bases stayed unmatched. This CDR3 spans 17 amino acids. The CDR3 protein is CSARLRTGGSPNQPQHF. The CDR3 DNA reads TGCAGTGCTAGACTTCGGACAGGGGGCTCACCAAATCAGCCCCAGCATTTT.

A word on this clonotype: This may stem from a read error, because a much larger clone lies one nucleotide away. The chain recombines TRBV7-2 with TRBJ1-2; 10 bases agree with TRBD1. Germline V gives CDR1 SGHTA, CDR2 FQGNSA. The CDR3 covers 15 residues. The CDR3 nucleotides read TGTGCCAGCAGCTTCCAGGACAGGGGGGCTTATGGCTACCCCTTC. Translated: CASSFQDRGAYGYPF.

The table lists this clonotype with many counts. The CDR3: CASKPNTGELFF. DNA of the CDR3: TGTGCCAGCAAGCCGAACACCGGGGAGCTGTTTTTT. The chain uses TRBV2 and TRBJ2-2; no firm D call. CDR3 length: 12 amino acids. Trimming took 7 bases from V and 0 from J, leaving 3 bases between them. Germline values: CDR1 SNHLY, CDR2 FYNNEI.

Points on this clonotype: As the CDR3 is not closed by the conserved phenylalanine or tryptophan, this likely results from a read error. The gene calls are TRBV11-3 and TRBJ2-5; tentative D call: TRBD2 (6 bases). The CDR3 has 16 amino acids. V was trimmed by 8 bases and J by 5 bases, leaving 24 bases between them. The germline gives CDR1 SGHNT, CDR2 YENEEA. CDR3 in amino acids: CASRQGGGTTRETQYL. Here the CDR3 DNA reads TGTGCCAGCCGCCAAGGCGGCGGGACCACCAGGGAGACCCAGTACCTC.

This sequence joins TRBV2 and TRBJ2-3; D is unresolved. The CDR3 covers 14 residues. Germline V lookup: CDR1 SNHLY, CDR2 FYNNEI. Trimming took off 7 bases at V and 11 bases at J, with 22 bases between the two ends. The CDR3 here is CASNRASSYNEQYF. CDR3 sequence (DNA): TGTGCCAGCAATCGCGCGAGCTCCTACAATGAGCAGTATTTT. Full variable domain (remainder filled in from reference TRBV2 and TRBJ2-3): EPEVTQTPSHQVTQMGQEVILRCVPISNHLYFYWYRQILGQKVEFLVSFYNNEISEKSEIFDDQFSVERPDGSNFTLKIRSTKLEDSAMYFCASNRASSYNEQYFGPGTRLTVL.

This clonotype has a handful of counts. This chain links TRBV18 with TRBJ1-2; 12 bases are a match to TRBD1. V trimming: 3 bases; J trimming: 4 bases; junction bases outside the gene matches: 6. The CDR3 extends over 16 amino acids. The germline V gene has CDR1 KGHSH and CDR2 LQKENI. The CDR3 protein is CASSPGTGGRGYGYTF. In DNA form, the CDR3 reads TGTGCCAGCTCACCCGGGACAGGGGGCAGGGGCTATGGCTACACCTTC.

This chain joins TRBV12-3 or TRBV12-4 and TRBJ1-2, with D hard to call. The V gene lost 6 bases and the J gene lost 2 bases, with 13 bases spanning the gap. This CDR3 has 14 amino acids. CDR3 DNA sequence: TGTGCCAGCAGCCCCACTCTCGAGAACTATGGCTACACCTTC. This gives the protein CASSPTLENYGYTF.

This clonotype was found many times. The chain joins TRBV7-2 to TRBJ2-3, with 10 bases lining up with TRBD2. After removal of 7 bases from V and 0 bases from J, the junction contained 7 bases not matched to a gene. The CDR3 extends over 16 amino acids. Germline V gene data show CDR1 as SGHTA and CDR2 as FQGNSA. CDR3 DNA: TGTGCCAGCATGGGTACTAGCGGGATGAGCACAGATACGCAGTATTTT. The encoded protein is CASMGTSGMSTDTQYF.